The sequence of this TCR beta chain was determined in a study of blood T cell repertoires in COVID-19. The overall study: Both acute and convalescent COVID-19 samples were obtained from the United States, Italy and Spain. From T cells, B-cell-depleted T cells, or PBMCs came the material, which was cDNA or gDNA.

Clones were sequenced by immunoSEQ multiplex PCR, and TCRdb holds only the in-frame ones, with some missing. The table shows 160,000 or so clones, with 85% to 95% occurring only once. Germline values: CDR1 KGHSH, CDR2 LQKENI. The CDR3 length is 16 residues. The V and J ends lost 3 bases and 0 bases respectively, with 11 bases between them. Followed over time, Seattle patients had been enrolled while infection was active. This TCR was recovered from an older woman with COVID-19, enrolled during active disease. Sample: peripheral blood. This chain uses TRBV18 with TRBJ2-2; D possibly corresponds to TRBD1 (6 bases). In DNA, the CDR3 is TGTGCCAGCTCACCTGGACAGCGCTCGAACACCGGGGAGCTGTTTTTT. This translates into CASSPGQRSNTGELFF.